These T cell receptor beta chains were read from a single sample in a study of OX40 agonist ivuxolimab in advanced cancers. Assay: immunoSEQ multiplex PCR; the TCRdb copy retains only in-frame clones and omits some. The table includes approximately 82,000 clones, 80% to 90% detected once. The sample here was CD4+ or CD8+ T cells sorted from blood, taken in a trial of the OX40 agonist ivuxolimab. Source of these receptors: an adult with an advanced solid tumor such as melanoma, head and neck, liver or kidney cancer. CDR3s include the opening cysteine and the closing phenylalanine or tryptophan. D genes are given only for firm matches. Clone size is not always given. Where it is, it says once, few, many or a class for expanded clones.

j_call d_call v_call clone_size cdr3_nt cdr3_aa
TRBJ1-1 - TRBV10-2 - TGCGCCAGCAAGGGGGAGATTCCGAACACTGAAGCTTTCTTT CASKGEIPNTEAFF
TRBJ1-2 - TRBV5-1 - TGCGCCAGCAGGGAAGAAGCAGGGGCAAGATATGGCTACACCTTC CASREEAGARYGYTF
TRBJ1-5 - TRBV28 - TGTGCCAGCAGTGCCCATGGTCCCCAGGGTCAGCCCCAGCATTTT CASSAHGPQGQPQHF
TRBJ2-7 TRBD2 TRBV18 - TGTGCCAGCTCACCATGGACTAGCGGACCCTACGAGCAGTACTTC CASSPWTSGPYEQYF
TRBJ1-1 TRBD1 TRBV10-3 - TGTGCCATCAGTGAACAGGGGGGGAGCACTGAAGCTTTCTTT CAISEQGGSTEAFF
TRBJ2-1 - TRBV19 - TGTGCCAGTAGTATTTTCCGGGGGGCGGGTGAGCAGTTCTTC CASSIFRGAGEQFF
TRBJ2-7 - TRBV28 - TGTGCCAGCAGCCAGGTTTGGGTCGAGCAGTACTTC CASSQVWVEQYF
TRBJ2-1 - TRBV4-2 - TGTGCCAGCAGCCAATACCCCGGGGGCCTCGGGTTCTTC CASSQYPGGLGFF
TRBJ2-3 TRBD2 TRBV29-1 - TGCAGCGTTAGGGCTAGCGGGCCCCAAGGCACGCAGTATTTT CSVRASGPQGTQYF
TRBJ1-4 - TRBV14 - TGTGCCAGCAATCTCCCAAATGAAAAACTGTTTTTT CASNLPNEKLFF
TRBJ2-1 - TRBV13 - TGTGCCAGCAGCTGGAAGAGTGTTGGAGACATTTACAATGAGCAGTTCTTC CASSWKSVGDIYNEQFF
TRBJ1-2 - TRBV19 few TGTGCCAGTAGTAGGAGACAGCCCTATGGCTACACCTTC CASSRRQPYGYTF
TRBJ2-5 - TRBV10-2 - TGCGCCAGCAGTGAGTTGGCAGGGTTGCAGAGAGAGACCCAGTACTTC CASSELAGLQRETQYF
TRBJ1-1 - TRBV30 few TGTGCCTGGAACAGGGAAGACTCTGAAGCTTTCTTT CAWNREDSEAFF
TRBJ2-1 - TRBV7-9 - TGTGCCAGCAGCTTGTCCCGTGGCAATGAGCAGTTCTTC CASSLSRGNEQFF
TRBJ2-3 TRBD2 TRBV2 - TGTGCCAGCAGACTCGGACTAGCGGGGACAGATACGCAGTATTTT CASRLGLAGTDTQYF
TRBJ2-5 - TRBV15 - TGTGCCACCAGCAGAGTTTCACCGCAGGGTGGGGGAGAGACCCAGTACTTC CATSRVSPQGGGETQYF
TRBJ2-3 TRBD2 TRBV9 - TGTGCCAGCAGCATCGGAGGACTAGCGGTAATTCGCGGAGATACGCAGTATTTT CASSIGGLAVIRGDTQYF
TRBJ2-2 - TRBV4-3 - TGCGCCAGCAGCCAAGTGCTGGCCACCGGGGAGCTGTTTTTT CASSQVLATGELFF
TRBJ2-7 TRBD1 TRBV6-5 - TGTGCCAGCAGTTACAGGGACAGGGAGCTCGAGCAGTACTTC CASSYRDRELEQYF
TRBJ2-5 - TRBV5-1 - TGCGCCAGCAGCTTGGAAGGTTCGGATCCGAAGACCCAGTACTTC CASSLEGSDPKTQYF
TRBJ1-2 - TRBV7-2 - TGTGCCAGCAGCTTAGCCTATGGCTACACCTTC CASSLAYGYTF
TRBJ2-4 - TRBV19 - TGTGCCAGTAGTATAGATCGTGGGTTCCTAGCCAAAAACATTCAGTACTTC CASSIDRGFLAKNIQYF
TRBJ2-3 TRBD2 TRBV2 - TGTGCCAGCATTGGACTAGCGGTATCAGATACGCAGTATTTT CASIGLAVSDTQYF
TRBJ2-6 - TRBV5-1 - TGCGCCAGCAGCTTGGGAGGGTCTGGGGCCAACGTCCTGACTTTC CASSLGGSGANVLTF
TRBJ1-1 TRBD1 TRBV4-1 - TGCGCCAGCAGCCCCAACGCCTGGACAGGGAACACTGAAGCTTTCTTT CASSPNAWTGNTEAFF
TRBJ1-2 TRBD1 TRBV7-2 - TGTGCCAGCAGCTCGATGACAGGGGGCGGCTACACCTTC CASSSMTGGGYTF
TRBJ1-1 - TRBV7-9 - TGTGCCAGCAGCTTACTTCGAGAGAACACTGAAGCTTTCTTT CASSLLRENTEAFF
TRBJ1-1 - TRBV19 - TGTGCCAGTAGTAAAGTAGGGGGAGGGAACACTGAAGCTTTCTTT CASSKVGGGNTEAFF
TRBJ1-4 - TRBV5-1 - TGCGCCAGCAGCTTAGGACTGGGTATTAGTAATGAAAAACTGTTTTTT CASSLGLGISNEKLFF
TRBJ1-5 - TRBV19 - TGTGCCAGTAGTGCCGGGACATATTTCAATCAGCCCCAGCATTTT CASSAGTYFNQPQHF
TRBJ2-5 - TRBV5-1 - TGCGCCAGCAGCTTGAGGCAGGCCTCGGGGGAGACCCAGTACTTC CASSLRQASGETQYF
TRBJ2-1 - TRBV23-1 - TGCGCCAGCAGTCAACGAGGGGGCCTAGCGAATGAGCAGTTCTTC CASSQRGGLANEQFF
TRBJ1-2 - TRBV6-5 - TGTGCCAGCAGTTATGGGGGGAAGGGAGGCTACACCTTC CASSYGGKGGYTF
TRBJ2-1 TRBD1 TRBV12-5 - TGTGCTAGCAGGGGGCCGTCTAGACCCTACAATGAGCAGTTCTTC CASRGPSRPYNEQFF
TRBJ1-2 - TRBV7-8 - TGTGCCAGCAGTAAGGGGGACACCTATGGCTACACCTTC CASSKGDTYGYTF
TRBJ1-1 - TRBV27 - TGTGCCAGCAGTTTTTACGGCGCGGGGGGGGGCTTCATGAACACTGAAGCTTTCTTT CASSFYGAGGGFMNTEAFF
TRBJ1-5 - TRBV6-1 - TGTGCCAGCAGTGAAATAGAGTTCTATAGCAATCAGCCCCAGCATTTT CASSEIEFYSNQPQHF
TRBJ2-3 TRBD1 TRBV5-1 once TGCGCCAGCAGCCCACCAACCGGGACAGCGAGAACAGATACGCAGTATTTT CASSPPTGTARTDTQYF
TRBJ1-1 - TRBV7-8 - TGTGCCAGCAGCTGGGAGGGGAACACTGAAGCTTTCTTT CASSWEGNTEAFF
TRBJ1-4 TRBD1 TRBV19 - TGTGCCAGTAGGCCACAGGGGATTGGTAATGAAAAACTGTTTTTT CASRPQGIGNEKLFF
TRBJ2-1 TRBD2 TRBV27 - TGTGCCAGCAGTTTACCTCTAACTAGCGGCCAGACCAATGAGCAGTTCTTC CASSLPLTSGQTNEQFF
TRBJ1-1 - TRBV4-3 - TGCGCCAGCAGCCAAGACAGCGGAAGGGCTGAAGCTTTCTTT CASSQDSGRAEAFF
TRBJ2-3 - TRBV9 - TGTGCCAGCAGCGTACGAGTCGATACGCAGTATTTT CASSVRVDTQYF
TRBJ2-7 - TRBV7-3 few TGTGCCAGCAGCTTGGGACGGTCCTACGAGCAGTACTTC CASSLGRSYEQYF
TRBJ2-5 - TRBV30 - TGTGCCTGGAGTGTTCGGGGACACGAAGAGACCCAGTACTTC CAWSVRGHEETQYF
TRBJ2-7 - TRBV10-3 - TGTGCCATCAGTGATTTGAGACTAGCCTACGAGCAGTACTTC CAISDLRLAYEQYF
TRBJ2-7 - TRBV21-1 once TGTGCCAGCAGCAAACGTCGGACAGTAACCTACGAGCAGTACTTC CASSKRRTVTYEQYF
TRBJ2-1 - TRBV9 - TGTGCCAGCTCGCGAAGTGGTAGCTCCTACAATGAGCAGTTCTTC CASSRSGSSYNEQFF
TRBJ2-3 TRBD2 TRBV19 - TGTGCCAGTAGTGCTAGGACTAGCGGGGGCCCCACAGATACGCAGTATTTT CASSARTSGGPTDTQYF